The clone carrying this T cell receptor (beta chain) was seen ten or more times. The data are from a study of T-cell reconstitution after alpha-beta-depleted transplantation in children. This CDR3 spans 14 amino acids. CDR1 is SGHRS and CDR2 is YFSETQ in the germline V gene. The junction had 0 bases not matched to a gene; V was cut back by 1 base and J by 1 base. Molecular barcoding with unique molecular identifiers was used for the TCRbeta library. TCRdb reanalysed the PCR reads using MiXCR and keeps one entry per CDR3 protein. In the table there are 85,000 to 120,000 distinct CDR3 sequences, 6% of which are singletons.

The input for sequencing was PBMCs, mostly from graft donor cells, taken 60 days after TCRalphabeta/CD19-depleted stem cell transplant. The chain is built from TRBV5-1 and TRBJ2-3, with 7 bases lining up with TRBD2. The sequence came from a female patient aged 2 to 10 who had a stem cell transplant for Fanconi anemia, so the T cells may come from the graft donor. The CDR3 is CASSLTSGTDTQYF. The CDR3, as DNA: TGCGCCAGCAGCTTGACTAGCGGCACAGATACGCAGTATTTT.